These 8 T cell receptor beta chains were sequenced from one sample in a study of cytomegalovirus exposure and HLA in healthy donors. PCR was performed using 60 Vbeta and 13 Jbeta primers. Some clones are missing from TCRdb's copy, which holds only in-frame ones; the method was immunoSEQ multiplex PCR. The sample has roughly 100,000 clones, 75% to 90% seen once; the top ten hold approximately 6.9%. Material for sequencing was PBMCs. The receptors here all came from a man aged 25 to 40 in good health and CMV-seropositive.

CDR3 DNA: TGTGCCAGCAGCGGCGGACAGGGGGCGAGCACAGATACGCAGTATTTT. Its translation: CASSGGQGASTDTQYF. This chain connects TRBV7-9 to TRBJ2-3; TRBD1 aligns across 11 bases. The CDR3 runs to 16 residues. CDR1 SEHNR and CDR2 FQNEAQ come from the germline V gene (reference sequence). After removal of 5 bases from V and 0 bases from J, the junction contained 4 bases not matched to a gene.

The chain is built from TRBV5-4 and TRBJ1-6, with 8 nucleotides matching TRBD1. V was clipped by 0 bases and J by 8 bases; unmatched bases: 7. The CDR3 sequence is 16 residues long. Germline V gene sequence: CDR1 SGHNT, CDR2 YYREEE (reference sequence). The CDR3 loop is CASSLASGGLDSPLHF. DNA of the CDR3: TGTGCCAGCAGCTTGGCGTCAGGGGGCTTGGATTCACCCCTCCACTTT.

This chain links TRBV18 with TRBJ2-7, with 7 bases fitting TRBD1. V gave up 3 bases and J gave up 2 bases; unmatched junction bases: 4. Germline assignment: CDR1 KGHSH and CDR2 LQKENI. This CDR3 contains 14 residues. The CDR3 region has the DNA TGTGCCAGCTCACCCGGACAGGCGACCTACGAGCAGTACTTC. It is translated as CASSPGQATYEQYF.

V is TRBV30 and J is TRBJ1-5; D perhaps matches TRBD1 (6 bases). Germline assignment: CDR1 GTSNPN and CDR2 SVGIG (reference sequence). CDR3 length: 14 residues. Trimming left V 4 bases short and J 2 bases short, with 12 bases between. CDR3 protein: CAWNLQGGNQPQHF. The CDR3 bases are TGTGCCTGGAACCTACAGGGCGGCAATCAGCCCCAGCATTTT.

The chain couples TRBV28 to TRBJ1-2; D might be TRBD1 (5 bases). CDR1 and CDR2 from the germline V gene are MDHEN and SYDVKM. The CDR3 loop spans 15 amino acids. V was shortened by 7 bases and J by 4 bases, with 19 bases between the two germline ends. The CDR3 reads CASTPTGGGSYGYTF. The CDR3 DNA follows: TGTGCCAGCACCCCCACCGGGGGGGGGAGCTATGGCTACACCTTC.

In its sample, this clone was seen a few times. V and J are TRBV18 and TRBJ1-1; TRBD1 might be the D (6 bases). Trimming took 3 bases from V and 8 from J, leaving 13 bases between them. The CDR3 contains 13 residues. Germline lookup yields CDR1 KGHSH and CDR2 LQKENI. As DNA, the CDR3 is TGTGCCAGCTCACCGGGGGCCAAAACGGAAGCTTTCTTT. This gives the protein CASSPGAKTEAFF. The variable domain in full, completed from reference TRBV18 and TRBJ1-1, reads NAGVMQNPRHLVRRRGQEARLRCSPMKGHSHVYWYRQLPEEGLKFMVYLQKENIIDESGMPKERFSAEFPKEGPSILRIQQVVRGDSAAYFCASSPGAKTEAFFGQGTRLTVV.

This clone has just one count. The chain links TRBV5-1 to TRBJ2-3; TRBD2 matches 15 bases. Germline CDR1 and CDR2: SGHRS and YFSETQ. Unmatched junction bases numbered 5, after V lost 0 bases and J lost 3 bases. The CDR3 contains 18 residues. DNA of the CDR3: TGCGCCAGCAGCTTGGAAGGGACTAGCGGGGGGTGGACAGATACGCAGTATTTT. This translates into CASSLEGTSGGWTDTQYF.

As concerns this clone: This specimen includes other DNA sequences encoding the same CDR3. J is TRBJ2-7 and V is TRBV6-1; 9 bases line up with TRBD1. This CDR3 spans 15 amino acids. The trim removed 1 base at V and 4 bases at J, leaving 5 bases unmatched. Germline V gives CDR1 MNHNS, CDR2 SASEGT. This CDR3 reads CASSEGTGGRYEQYF. Here the CDR3 DNA reads TGTGCCAGCAGTGAAGGAACAGGGGGCAGGTACGAGCAGTACTTC.